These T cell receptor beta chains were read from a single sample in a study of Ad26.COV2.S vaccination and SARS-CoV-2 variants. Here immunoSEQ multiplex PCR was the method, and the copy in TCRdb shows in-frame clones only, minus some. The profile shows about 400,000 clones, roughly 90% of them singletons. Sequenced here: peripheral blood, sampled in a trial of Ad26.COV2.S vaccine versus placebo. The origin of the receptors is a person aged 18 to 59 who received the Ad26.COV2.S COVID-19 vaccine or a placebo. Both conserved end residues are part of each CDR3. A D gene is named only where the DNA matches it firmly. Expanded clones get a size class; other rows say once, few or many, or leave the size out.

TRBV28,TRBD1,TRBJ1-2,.,CATQGDRDFYGYTF,TGTGCCACCCAGGGGGACAGGGACTTCTATGGCTACACCTTC
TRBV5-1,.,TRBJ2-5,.,CASSPRRAGSETQYF,TGCGCCAGCAGCCCCCGCCGAGCGGGCTCCGAGACCCAGTACTTC
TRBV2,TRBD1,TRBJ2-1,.,CASSPGQGAYNEQFF,TGTGCCAGCAGTCCCGGACAGGGGGCGTACAATGAGCAGTTCTTC
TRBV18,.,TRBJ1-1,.,CASWSTGTEAFF,TGTGCCAGCTGGTCTACGGGCACTGAAGCTTTCTTT
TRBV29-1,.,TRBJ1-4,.,CSVGSWTEEKLFF,TGCAGCGTTGGCAGTTGGACAGAAGAAAAACTGTTTTTT
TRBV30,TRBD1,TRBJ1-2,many,CAWSYPGQGANYGYTF,TGTGCCTGGAGTTACCCGGGACAGGGTGCTAACTATGGCTACACCTTC
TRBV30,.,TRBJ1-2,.,CAWSVSGDSGGYTF,TGTGCCTGGAGTGTATCTGGGGATAGCGGTGGCTACACCTTC
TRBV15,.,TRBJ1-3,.,CATSSVEAVSGNTIYF,TGTGCCACCAGCAGTGTTGAAGCGGTCTCTGGAAACACCATATATTTT
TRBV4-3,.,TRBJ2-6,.,CASSLLPGANVLTF,TGCGCCAGCAGCCTTTTACCTGGGGCCAACGTCCTGACTTTC
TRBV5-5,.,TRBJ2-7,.,CASNMGGEQYF,TGTGCCAGCAATATGGGGGGAGAGCAGTACTTC
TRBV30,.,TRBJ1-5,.,CAWSRGEGNQPQHF,TGTGCCTGGAGTAGGGGAGAGGGCAATCAGCCCCAGCATTTT
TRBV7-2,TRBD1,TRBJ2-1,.,CASSLVQGVFNEQFF,TGTGCCAGCAGCTTAGTTCAGGGGGTGTTTAATGAGCAGTTCTTC
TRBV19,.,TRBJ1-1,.,CASSKPPRNTEAFF,TGTGCCAGTAGTAAACCTCCAAGGAACACTGAAGCTTTCTTT
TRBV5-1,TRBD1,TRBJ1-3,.,CASSEQTGDVGNTIYF,TGCGCCAGCAGCGAACAAACAGGGGATGTCGGAAACACCATATATTTT
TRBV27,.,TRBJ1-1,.,CASSSSWVTNTEAFF,TGTGCCAGCAGTTCGTCCTGGGTGACGAACACTGAAGCTTTCTTT
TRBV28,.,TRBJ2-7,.,CASGNQAGQYF,TGTGCCAGCGGAAATCAGGCGGGCCAGTACTTC
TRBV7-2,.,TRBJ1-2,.,CASSLLEGPGYTF,TGTGCCAGCAGCTTACTTGAGGGGCCTGGCTACACCTTC
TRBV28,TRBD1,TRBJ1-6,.,CASSPLPGTGNYNSPLHF,TGTGCCAGCAGTCCGCTACCCGGGACAGGGAATTATAATTCACCCCTCCACTTT
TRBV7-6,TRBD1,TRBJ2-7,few,CASSLEGQGAYEQYF,TGTGCCAGCAGCTTAGAAGGACAGGGGGCCTACGAGCAGTACTTC
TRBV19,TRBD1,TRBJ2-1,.,CASSLRGPYNEQFF,TGTGCCAGTAGCCTCAGGGGGCCATACAATGAGCAGTTCTTC
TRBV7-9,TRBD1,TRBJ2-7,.,CASSLDGQVTYEQYF,TGTGCCAGCAGCTTAGATGGACAGGTGACCTACGAGCAGTACTTC
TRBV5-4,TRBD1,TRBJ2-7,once,CASRRTGTALYEQYF,TGTGCCAGCAGGAGGACCGGGACAGCCCTCTACGAGCAGTACTTC